These 5 T cell receptor beta chains were sequenced from one sample in a study of Ad26.COV2.S vaccination and SARS-CoV-2 variants listed by TCRdb under 2021. Libraries were made using the immunoSEQ multiplex PCR assay. TCRdb provides this immuneACCESS table in a form limited to in-frame rearrangements. Some clones are lacking; in checked studies, under half of them reflect an unresolved V gene, and why the rest are absent is not known. The sample table shows under 400,000 clones, and roughly 84% are seen once. The top ten clones comprise roughly 3.1% of the sample. Taken with the paper, the label for treatment or condition translates to: 19 received Ad26.COV2.S at low or high dose, single or two shots; roughly 5 received placebo; per-sample allocation not given. Repertoires of vaccine and placebo recipients were sequenced from samples collected on day 63 after the first injection. This specimen consisted of peripheral blood, obtained in a trial of Ad26.COV2.S vaccine versus placebo. Receptor source: a person between 18 and 59 years old who received the Ad26.COV2.S COVID-19 vaccine or a placebo.

The CDR3 coding sequence is TGTGCCAGCAGCTTAGCGAACGGGGGGGCCGTGGCCAAAAACATTCAGTACTTC. Protein product: CASSLANGGAVAKNIQYF. The V call is TRBV7-8, the J call TRBJ2-4, with 8 bases fitting TRBD2. The germline V gene has CDR1 SGHVS and CDR2 FQNEAQ. The CDR3 contains 18 residues. Losses at the gene ends were 0 bases for V and 1 base for J; bases not matched to a gene: 8.

V is TRBV18 and J is TRBJ1-6, with D maybe TRBD1 (5 bases). The CDR3 consists of 15 residues. Germline loops: CDR1 KGHSH, CDR2 LQKENI. The V gene lost 2 bases and the J gene lost 7 bases, with 12 bases spanning the gap. In DNA form, the CDR3 reads TGTGCCAGCTCACCATGGGGGACGGACAATTCACCCCTCCACTTT. Protein product: CASSPWGTDNSPLHF.

V and J are TRBV2 and TRBJ2-1; TRBD2 matches 7 bases. CDR1 and CDR2 (germline): SNHLY, FYNNEI. CDR3 length: 19 amino acids. The junction had 18 bases not matched to a gene; V was cut back by 2 bases and J by 5 bases. CDR3: CASSEPLAESSPQDNEQFF. As DNA, the CDR3 is TGTGCCAGCAGTGAACCTCTAGCGGAGTCCTCACCACAGGACAATGAGCAGTTCTTC.

The rearrangement uses TRBV7-2 and TRBJ2-3, with D possibly matching TRBD1 (5 bases). Germline V gives CDR1 SGHTA, CDR2 FQGNSA. The CDR3 sequence is 15 residues long. The V and J ends lost 2 bases and 2 bases respectively, with 11 bases between them. DNA for the CDR3: TGTGCCAGCAGCTTAATGGGGCCGGTCACAGATACGCAGTATTTT. As protein: CASSLMGPVTDTQYF.

The rearrangement links TRBV5-6 to TRBJ1-5, with 9 bases matching TRBD1. J gave up 5 bases and V 0 bases, and 0 bases lay outside the gene matches. CDR3 length equals 14 residues. CDR1 and CDR2 from the germline V gene are SGHDT and YYEEEE. The DNA for the CDR3 is TGTGCCAGCAGCTTGGGGACAGGGGATCAGCCCCAGCATTTT. It is translated as CASSLGTGDQPQHF.